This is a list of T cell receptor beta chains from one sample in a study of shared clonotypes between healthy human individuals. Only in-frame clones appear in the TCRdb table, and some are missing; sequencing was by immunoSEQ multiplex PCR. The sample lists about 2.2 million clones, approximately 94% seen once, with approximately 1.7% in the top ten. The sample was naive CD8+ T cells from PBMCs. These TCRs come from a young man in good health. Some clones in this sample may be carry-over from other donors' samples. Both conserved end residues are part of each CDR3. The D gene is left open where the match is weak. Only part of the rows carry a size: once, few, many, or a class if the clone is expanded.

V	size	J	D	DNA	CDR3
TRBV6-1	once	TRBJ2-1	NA	TGTGCCAGCAGTGACAGTGTGTGGGTCCCCTACAATGAGCAGTTCTTC	CASSDSVWVPYNEQFF
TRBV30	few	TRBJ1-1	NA	TGTGCCTGGAGTCTTTCCCCGGCTCTGGCCGAAGCTTTCTTT	CAWSLSPALAEAFF
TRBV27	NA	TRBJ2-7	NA	TGTGCCAGCAGTTTCAACGGGTTTGGGGCCCAGTACTTC	CASSFNGFGAQYF
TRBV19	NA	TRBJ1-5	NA	TGTGCCAGTAAGACGCCCCATAGCAATCAGCCCCAGCATTTT	CASKTPHSNQPQHF
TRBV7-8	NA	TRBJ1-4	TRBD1	TGTGCCAGCAGCGAGGGGACAGGGGCCCTTTATGAAAAACTGTTTTTT	CASSEGTGALYEKLFF
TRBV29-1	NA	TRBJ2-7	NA	TGCAGCGTCCACGGGGGTGGCGAGCAGTACTTC	CSVHGGGEQYF
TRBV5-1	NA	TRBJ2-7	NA	TGCGCCAGCAGCGGGTCGGGAAATTCCTACGAGCAGTACTTC	CASSGSGNSYEQYF
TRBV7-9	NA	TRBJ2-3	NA	TGTGCCAGCAGCTTGGGTCTCGATACGCAGTATTTT	CASSLGLDTQYF
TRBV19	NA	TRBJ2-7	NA	TGTGCCAGTAGTATAGCGACAGCACCCTACGAGCAGTACTTC	CASSIATAPYEQYF
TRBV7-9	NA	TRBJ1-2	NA	TGTGCCCCAGGTCCTCACACCTTC	CAPGPHTF
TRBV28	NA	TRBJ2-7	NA	TGTGCCAGCAGCCCCCGGGGAGACTACCTCTACGAGCAGTACTTC	CASSPRGDYLYEQYF
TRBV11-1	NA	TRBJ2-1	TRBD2	TGTGCCAGCAGCTTTAGCCAGCGGGAGTGGACTGAGCAGTTCTTC	CASSFSQREWTEQFF
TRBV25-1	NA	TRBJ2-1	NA	TGTGCCAGCAGTGAATCTCGGACCGCCTCCCCGAAGTTCTTC	CASSESRTASPKFF
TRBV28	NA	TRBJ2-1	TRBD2	TGTGCCAGCAGTGCCTTGACTAGCGGAGGCACCTACAATGAGCAGTTCTTC	CASSALTSGGTYNEQFF
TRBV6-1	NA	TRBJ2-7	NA	TGTGCCAGCAGTGGACGGGGGGCAAGCTACGAGCAGTACTTC	CASSGRGASYEQYF
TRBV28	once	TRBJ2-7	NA	TGTGCCAGCATTGGGGACATGGCCTACGAGCAGTACTTC	CASIGDMAYEQYF
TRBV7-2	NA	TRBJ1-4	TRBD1	TGTGCCAGCAGCTTTAACAGGGGGCGAGATGAAAAACTGTTTTTT	CASSFNRGRDEKLFF
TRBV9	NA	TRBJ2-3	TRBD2	TGTGCCAGCAGCCCAACTCTAATTAGCGGGGCTAGCACAGATACGCAGTATTTT	CASSPTLISGASTDTQYF
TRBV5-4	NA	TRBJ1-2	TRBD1	TGTGCCGGCGAGAACTGGGACAGGGACAACTATGGCTACACCTTC	CAGENWDRDNYGYTF
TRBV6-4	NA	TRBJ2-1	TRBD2	TGTGCCAGCAGTGACCACGGCGGGAGAATCAATGAGCAGTTCTTC	CASSDHGGRINEQFF
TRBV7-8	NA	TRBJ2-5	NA	TGTGCCAGCAGCCTAGGACTAAGCCAAGAGACCCAGTACTTC	CASSLGLSQETQYF
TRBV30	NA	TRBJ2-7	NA	TGTGCCTGGAGTATGGGGAGGAACGAGCAGTACTTC	CAWSMGRNEQYF
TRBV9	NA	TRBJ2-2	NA	TGTGCCAGCAGCGCCGGGGATGGTGCCGGGGAGCTGTTTTTT	CASSAGDGAGELFF
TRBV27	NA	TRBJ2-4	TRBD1	TGTGCCAGCAGCGCCCACCTCGGACAGGGCCAAAACATTCAGTACTTC	CASSAHLGQGQNIQYF
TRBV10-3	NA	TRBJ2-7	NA	TGTGCCATCAGTGAGTCACCCGACGAGCAGTACTTC	CAISESPDEQYF
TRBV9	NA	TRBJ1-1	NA	TGTGCCAGCAGCGTTAGTGAGGGGGGCGTTGTGAGGACTGAAGCTTTCTTT	CASSVSEGGVVRTEAFF
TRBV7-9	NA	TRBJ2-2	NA	TGTGCCAGCAGCTTAGCAGTGGACTCGACGAACACCGGGGAGCTGTTTTTT	CASSLAVDSTNTGELFF
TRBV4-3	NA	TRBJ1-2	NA	TGCGCCAGCAGCCAAGATCGAGCGGGCCTCTATGGCTACACCTTC	CASSQDRAGLYGYTF
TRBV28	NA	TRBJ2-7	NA	TGTGCCAGCAACCTTATGAGGGGGGCCGAGCAGTACTTC	CASNLMRGAEQYF
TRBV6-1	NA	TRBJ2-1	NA	TGTGCCAGCGCCGAGAGCAGGTTGGGGCGGGAGCAGTTCTTC	CASAESRLGREQFF
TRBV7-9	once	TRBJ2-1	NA	TGTGCCAGCAGCCTTTCGAGGGGGGATGAGCAGTTCTTC	CASSLSRGDEQFF
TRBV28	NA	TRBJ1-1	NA	TGTGCCAGCAGTTTAAGGCGGGAGATGAACACTGAAGCTTTCTTT	CASSLRREMNTEAFF
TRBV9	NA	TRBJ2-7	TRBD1	TGTGCCAGCGGCGAACCGGGACAGGGGCACGAGCAGTACTTC	CASGEPGQGHEQYF
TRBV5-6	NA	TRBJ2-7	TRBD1	TGTGCCAGTAACAGGGGAGAGTCCTACGAGCAGTACTTC	CASNRGESYEQYF
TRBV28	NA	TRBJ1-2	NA	TGTGCCAGCAGTTTGCTCAACCGAGTCTATGGCTACACCTTC	CASSLLNRVYGYTF
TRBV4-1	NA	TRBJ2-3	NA	TGCGCCAGCAGCCTAGACAGTCGCACAGATACGCAGTATTTT	CASSLDSRTDTQYF
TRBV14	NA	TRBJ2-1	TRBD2	TGTGCCAGCAGCCCCCCGGGGGGGGAGCAGTTCTTC	CASSPPGGEQFF
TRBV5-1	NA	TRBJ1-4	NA	TGCGCCAGCAGGCCCCCCCCGTGGGCTAATGAAAAACTGTTTTTT	CASRPPPWANEKLFF
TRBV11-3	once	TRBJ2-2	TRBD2	TGTGCCAGCAGCCCGAATTCCGCTTTAGCGGGAGCCGGGGAGCTGTTTTTT	CASSPNSALAGAGELFF
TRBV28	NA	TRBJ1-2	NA	TGTGCCAGCGACGTTTGGAGGACTAACTATGGCTACACCTTC	CASDVWRTNYGYTF
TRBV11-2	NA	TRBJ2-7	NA	TGTGCCAGCAGCTTTTCGCAAAGCTACGAGCAGTACTTC	CASSFSQSYEQYF
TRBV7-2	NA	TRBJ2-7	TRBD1	TGTGCCAGCAGCGTAGGACCCAGGGGGCCCTACGAGCAGTACTTC	CASSVGPRGPYEQYF
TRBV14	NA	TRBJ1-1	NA	TGTGCCAGCAGCCAATCCAGACTCCAAGGAGCTTTCTTT	CASSQSRLQGAFF
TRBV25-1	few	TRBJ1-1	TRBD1	TGTGCCAGCCGGGACAGGAAAAACACTGAAGCTTTCTTT	CASRDRKNTEAFF
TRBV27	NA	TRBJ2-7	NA	TGTGCCAGCAGTCTACGGACTGGATCCTACGAGCAGTACTTC	CASSLRTGSYEQYF
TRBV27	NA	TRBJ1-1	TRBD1	TGTGCCAGCCTTAGGACAGGGGGCTTCACTGAAGCTTTCTTT	CASLRTGGFTEAFF
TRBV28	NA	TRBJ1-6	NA	TGTGCCAGCAGTCCTCCCGAACCTAATTCACCCCTCCACTTT	CASSPPEPNSPLHF
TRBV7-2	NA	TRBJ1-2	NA	TGTGCCAGCAGCTCCCCCTGGGACGTGGGCGGCTACACCTTC	CASSSPWDVGGYTF
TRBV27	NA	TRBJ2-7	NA	TGTGCCAGCAGTAGCGGAAACTCCTACGAGCAGTACTTC	CASSSGNSYEQYF
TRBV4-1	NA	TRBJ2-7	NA	TGCGCCAGCAGCCAAGGAGGGGCCTACGAGCAGTACTTC	CASSQGGAYEQYF